This T cell receptor (beta chain) was recorded in a study of control samples from healthy donors and cancer patients. Clones were sequenced by immunoSEQ multiplex PCR, and TCRdb holds only the in-frame ones, with some missing. The sample shows some 100,000 clones, roughly 89% of them seen only once. The CDR3 totals 19 residues. V gave up 3 bases and J gave up 0 bases, with 18 bases separating them. Germline values: CDR1 LGHNA, CDR2 YSLEER. This sequence joins TRBV4-3 and TRBJ1-6; D gene unclear. Sequences were obtained from blood. The sequence came from a woman in her 50s in good health. The DNA for the CDR3 is TGCGCCAGCAGCCAGGCCCGGGCCGGGTGGGGCTCCTATAATTCACCCCTCCACTTT. Residues: CASSQARAGWGSYNSPLHF.